The source of this T cell receptor (beta chain) is a study of shared T cell receptors in the human thymus. The repertoire was sequenced with immunoSEQ multiplex PCR; TCRdb's copy has only in-frame clones and lacks some. The sample contains approximately 760,000 clones, 80% to 90% of which appear only once. The V end lost 3 bases, the J end lost 1 base, and 18 bases lay between the germline ends. In germline, CDR1 is LNHNV, CDR2 YYDKDF (reference sequence). This CDR3 comprises 17 residues. The same sample was also used in a study of human thymus T cells. In that study: Resections from corrective heart surgery provided thymus tissue. Related research has reported that thymic repertoires overlap highly among unrelated individuals.

The TCR sequence derives from a girl under three years old with a congenital heart defect. This chain connects TRBV15 to TRBJ1-1, with a tentative D call TRBD1 (6 bases). Sequences were obtained from thymocytes. CDR3 coding DNA: TGTGCCACCAGCAGTCAGGAAGAGAGCAGGGGGAACACTGAAGCTTTCTTT. Translating it yields CATSSQEESRGNTEAFF.